One and the same sample provided the 4 T cell receptor beta chains below, sequenced in a study of T-cell reconstitution after alpha-beta-depleted transplantation in children. General observations from the study: Most T-cell counts and diversity one year after the transplant came from T cells that were newly produced.

The antigens for these receptors are not known. The TCRbeta library was prepared with unique molecular identifiers. MiXCR, applied by TCRdb to the PCR reads, yields one record per CDR3 protein. Found here are about 300,000 distinct CDR3 sequences, roughly 7.8% of them singletons; the top ten hold around 10%. Source: peripheral blood, taken 360 days after TCRalphabeta/CD19-depleted stem cell transplant. The receptors come from a female patient aged 2-10 years who had a stem cell transplant for Fanconi anemia, so the T cells may come from the graft donor.

This clonotype was recorded at least ten times. The chain carries TRBV12-3 or TRBV12-4 and TRBJ2-5; unclear D gene. This CDR3 spans 13 amino acids. Trimming took off 7 bases at V and 3 bases at J, with 12 bases between the two ends. The CDR3 coding sequence is TGTGCCAGCAACCACCGTGAGAAAGAGACCCAGTACTTC. Amino acid sequence: CASNHREKETQYF.

This clonotype showed up just once. The chain uses TRBV7-9 and TRBJ1-2; D might be TRBD1 (5 bases). Germline V gives CDR1 SEHNR, CDR2 FQNEAQ (reference sequence). V was cut by 5 bases and J by 8 bases, with 21 bases left in between. The CDR3 has 15 amino acids. The CDR3, as DNA: TGTGCCAGCAGCGTATCAGACAAAGGGACTTTAGGCTACACCTTC. As protein: CASSVSDKGTLGYTF. Full variable domain (remainder filled in from reference TRBV7-9 and TRBJ1-2): DTGVSQNPRHKITKRGQNVTFRCDPISEHNRLYWYRQTLGQGPEFLTYFQNEAQLEKSRLLSDRFSAERPKGSFSTLEIQRTEQGDSAMYLCASSVSDKGTLGYTFGSGTRLTVV.

This clonotype was seen repeatedly, ten times or more. This chain's CDR3 is CASSYGAGTHTGELFF. Written as DNA, the CDR3 is TGTGCCAGCAGTTACGGAGCGGGGACCCACACCGGGGAGCTGTTTTTT. The rearrangement links TRBV6-2 or TRBV6-3 to TRBJ2-2; 7 nucleotides agree with TRBD2. CDR3 size: 16 residues. Per germline, CDR1 MNHEY and CDR2 SVGEGT. Unmatched junction bases numbered 6, after V lost 2 bases and J lost 3 bases.

This chain uses TRBV20-1 with TRBJ2-6, with 10 positions matching TRBD2. The CDR3 length is 16 residues. V lost 5 bases and J lost 4; bases outside the gene matches: 8. From germline, CDR1 is DFQATT and CDR2 SNEGSKA (reference sequence). CDR3 loop: CSADRLAGGGANVLTF. The DNA of the CDR3 is TGCAGTGCTGACCGATTAGCGGGGGGAGGGGCCAACGTCCTGACTTTC.